This T cell receptor beta chain was profiled in a study of blood T cell repertoires in COVID-19 (TCRdb year 2020). Background for the entire study: Samples from collaborators originated in the United States, Italy and Spain and spanned both the acute and convalescent phases of COVID-19. Deeply sampled blood TCRbeta repertoires from subjects exposed to, actively infected with, or recovered from COVID-19 were included in the dataset. The repertoires were released in a freely available public database intended as a resource for research on the immune response to SARS-CoV-2. Where available, HLA class I and class II types were obtained from metadata supplied by the sample provider rather than from assay-based typing. A de-identified subject ID, COVID-19 status, age in years and sex were almost always included in the sample metadata. The prospective study material was composed of cDNA or gDNA derived from T cells, B-cell-depleted T cells, or PBMCs. Samples were obtained from the ongoing ImmuneRACE study (first 160 participants) and from 950 to 1,500 subjects provided by 6 global collaborators.

Trimming takes 0 bases from V and 3 bases from J, and the germline ends sit 14 bases apart. The CDR3 contains 16 residues, cysteine and phenylalanine counted. The entry retains the CDR3 DNA only, 48 bases that are in frame from base 1. The germline V gene supplies CDR1 MGHRA and CDR2 YSYEKL. Participants in the prospective study were aged roughly 18 to 89 years, lived in 20 to 25 United States geographic areas, and enrolled through a virtual design. In the prospective study, cohorts were assigned on the basis of participant-reported clinical history obtained from a screening survey and a study questionnaire. In the prospective study, whole blood, serum and a nasopharyngeal or oropharyngeal swab were collected from each participant by mobile phlebotomists. Over an approximately 2-month period, participants in the prospective study had the option of providing additional blood draws and questionnaires. Prospective study blood samples were shipped either frozen or at room temperature before DNA extraction.

TCRbeta CDR3 regions were amplified from genomic DNA using the immunoSEQ Assay, a bias-controlled multiplex PCR. The study's processing was this. Within the assay, amplification of reference gene primers was used to estimate how many nucleated cells each sample contained. Sequence reads were collapsed and filtered to measure the absolute abundance of every unique TCRbeta CDR3 rearrangement. For each sample, productive Simpson clonality was calculated as the square root of Simpson's diversity index across productive rearrangements. The table comes from immuneACCESS by way of TCRdb, which keeps in-frame sequences with V and J called. Part of the clones is missing from these tables; in studies checked, under half for an unresolved V gene and the rest for unknown reasons. V and J calls and clone size are given by that table; D and trimming were obtained from the DNA. For this sample there are a few hundred thousand clones; 80% to 90% appear just once. The top ten clones comprise under 4% of the sample.

Details on this clone: Its recognized antigen is unknown. No qualities accompany the bases; no much larger clone lies one base away.

The full study reports these points: The amount of clinical and demographic metadata varied by source and participant and was provided uncurated.

The sample consisted of PBMCs or T cells enriched from blood (not recorded which). The sequence links TRBV4-1 to TRBJ1-2; confidence is insufficient to name the D gene. The sequence came from a woman aged 18-30 years in a cohort exposed to, infected with or recovered from COVID-19 (not recorded which). The base sequence is TGCGCCAGCAGCCAAGAAGGCAACGGCGGGGACTATGGCTACACCTTC. This encodes CASSQEGNGGDYGYTF.